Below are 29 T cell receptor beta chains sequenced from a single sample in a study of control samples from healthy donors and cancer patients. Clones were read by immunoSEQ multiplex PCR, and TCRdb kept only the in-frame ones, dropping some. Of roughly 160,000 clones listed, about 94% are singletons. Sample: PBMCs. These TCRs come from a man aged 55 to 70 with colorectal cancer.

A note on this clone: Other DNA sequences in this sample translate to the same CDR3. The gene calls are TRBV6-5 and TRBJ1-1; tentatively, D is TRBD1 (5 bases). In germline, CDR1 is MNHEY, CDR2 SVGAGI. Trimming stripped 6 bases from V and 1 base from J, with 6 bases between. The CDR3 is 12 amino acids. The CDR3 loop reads CASRTGNTEAFF. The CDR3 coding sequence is TGTGCCAGCAGAACAGGGAACACTGAAGCTTTCTTT.

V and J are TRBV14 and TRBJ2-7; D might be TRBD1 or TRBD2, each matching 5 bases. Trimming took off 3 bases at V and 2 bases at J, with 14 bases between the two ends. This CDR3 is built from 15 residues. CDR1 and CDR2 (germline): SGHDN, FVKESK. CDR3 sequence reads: CASSHTDRGAYEQYF. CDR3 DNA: TGTGCCAGCAGCCACACCGACAGAGGGGCCTACGAGCAGTACTTC.

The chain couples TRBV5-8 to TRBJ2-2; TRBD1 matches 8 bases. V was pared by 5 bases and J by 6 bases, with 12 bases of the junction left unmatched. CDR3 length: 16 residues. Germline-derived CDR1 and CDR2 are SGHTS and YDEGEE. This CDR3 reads CASSTYQGAVPGELFF. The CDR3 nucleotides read TGTGCCAGCAGTACTTATCAGGGGGCCGTCCCCGGGGAGCTGTTTTTT. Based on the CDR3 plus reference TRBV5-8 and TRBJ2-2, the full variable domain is EAGVTQSPTHLIKTRGQQATLRCSPISGHTSVYWYQQALGLGLQFLLWYDEGEERNRGNFPPRFSGRQFPNYSSELNVNALELEDSALYLCASSTYQGAVPGELFFGEGSRLTVL.

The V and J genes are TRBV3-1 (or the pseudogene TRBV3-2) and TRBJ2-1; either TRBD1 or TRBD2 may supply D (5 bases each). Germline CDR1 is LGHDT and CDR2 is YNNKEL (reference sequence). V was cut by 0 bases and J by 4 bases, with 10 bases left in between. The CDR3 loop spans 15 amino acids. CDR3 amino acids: CASSQDRDGYNEQFF. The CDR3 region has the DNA TGTGCCAGCAGCCAAGACCGGGACGGATACAATGAGCAGTTCTTC.

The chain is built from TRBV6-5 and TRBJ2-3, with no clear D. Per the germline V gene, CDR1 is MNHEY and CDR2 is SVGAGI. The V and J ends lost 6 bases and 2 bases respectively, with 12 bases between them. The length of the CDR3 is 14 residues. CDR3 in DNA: TGTGCCAGCAGCGCCCCCCTTCCCACAGATACGCAGTATTTT. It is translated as CASSAPLPTDTQYF.

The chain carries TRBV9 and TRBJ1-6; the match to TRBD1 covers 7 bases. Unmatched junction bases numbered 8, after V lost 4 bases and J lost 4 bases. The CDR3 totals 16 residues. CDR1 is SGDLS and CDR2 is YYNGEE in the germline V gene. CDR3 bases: TGTGCCAGCAGCACGCCACAGGGGTTGTATAATTCACCCCTCCACTTT. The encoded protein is CASSTPQGLYNSPLHF.

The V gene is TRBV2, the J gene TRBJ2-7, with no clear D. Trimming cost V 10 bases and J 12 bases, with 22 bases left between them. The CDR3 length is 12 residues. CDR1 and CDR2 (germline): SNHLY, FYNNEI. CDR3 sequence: CATIANSQDRYF. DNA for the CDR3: TGTGCCACCATCGCTAATTCGCAGGATCGGTACTTC.

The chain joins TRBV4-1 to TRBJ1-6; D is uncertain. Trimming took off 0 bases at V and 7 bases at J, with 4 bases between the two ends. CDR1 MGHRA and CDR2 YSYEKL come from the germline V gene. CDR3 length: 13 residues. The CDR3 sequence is CASSQEGNSPLHF. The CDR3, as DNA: TGCGCCAGCAGCCAAGAGGGGAATTCACCCCTCCACTTT.

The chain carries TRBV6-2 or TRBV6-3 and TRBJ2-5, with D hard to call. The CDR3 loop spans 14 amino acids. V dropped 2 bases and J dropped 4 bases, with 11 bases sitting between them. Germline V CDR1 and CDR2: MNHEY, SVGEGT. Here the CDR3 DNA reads TGTGCCAGCAGTTACCAAGGGCCCCCAGAGACCCAGTACTTC. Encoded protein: CASSYQGPPETQYF.

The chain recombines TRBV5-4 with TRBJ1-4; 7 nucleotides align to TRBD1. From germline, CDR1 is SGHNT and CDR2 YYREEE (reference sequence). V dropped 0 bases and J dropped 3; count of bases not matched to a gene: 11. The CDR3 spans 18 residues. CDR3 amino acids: CASSLGSGTARANEKLFF. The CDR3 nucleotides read TGTGCCAGCAGCTTGGGGTCCGGGACAGCAAGAGCTAATGAAAAACTGTTTTTT.

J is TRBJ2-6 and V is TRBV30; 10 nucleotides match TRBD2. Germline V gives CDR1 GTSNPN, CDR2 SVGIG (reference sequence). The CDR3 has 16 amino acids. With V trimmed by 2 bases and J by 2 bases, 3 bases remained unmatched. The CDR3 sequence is CAWSSGGAPGANVLTF. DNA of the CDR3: TGTGCCTGGAGTAGCGGGGGGGCCCCTGGGGCCAACGTCCTGACTTTC. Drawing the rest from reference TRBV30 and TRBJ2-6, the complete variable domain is SQTIHQWPATLVQPVGSPLSLECTVEGTSNPNLYWYRQAAGRGLQLLFYSVGIGQISSEVPQNLSASRPQDRQFILSSKKLLLSDSGFYLCAWSSGGAPGANVLTFGAGSRLTVL.

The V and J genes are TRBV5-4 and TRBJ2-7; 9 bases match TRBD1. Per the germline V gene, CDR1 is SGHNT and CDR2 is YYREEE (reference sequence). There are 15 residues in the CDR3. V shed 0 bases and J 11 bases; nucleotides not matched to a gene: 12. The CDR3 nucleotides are TGTGCCAGCAGCTTGGAGACAGGGGGACTTCCTGCTAAGTACTTC. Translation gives CASSLETGGLPAKYF.

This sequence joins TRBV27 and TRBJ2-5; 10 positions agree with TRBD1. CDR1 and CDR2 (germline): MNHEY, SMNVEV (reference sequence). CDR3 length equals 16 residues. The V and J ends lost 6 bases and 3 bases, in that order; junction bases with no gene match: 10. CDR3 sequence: CASSPGGGQGEETQYF. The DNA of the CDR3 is TGTGCCAGCAGCCCAGGGGGTGGACAGGGGGAAGAGACCCAGTACTTC.

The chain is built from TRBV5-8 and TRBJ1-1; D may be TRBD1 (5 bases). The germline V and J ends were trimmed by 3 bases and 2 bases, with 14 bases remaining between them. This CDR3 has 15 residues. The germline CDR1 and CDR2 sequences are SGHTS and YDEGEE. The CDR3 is CASSWAGGANTEAFF. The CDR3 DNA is TGTGCCAGCAGCTGGGCAGGAGGGGCTAACACTGAAGCTTTCTTT.

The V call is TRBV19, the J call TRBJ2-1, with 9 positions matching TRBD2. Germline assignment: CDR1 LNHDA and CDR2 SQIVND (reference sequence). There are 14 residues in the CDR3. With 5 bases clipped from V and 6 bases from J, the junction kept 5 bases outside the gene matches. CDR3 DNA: TGTGCCAGTAGTGTGCGGGGGGGCCTCAATGAGCAGTTCTTC. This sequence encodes CASSVRGGLNEQFF.

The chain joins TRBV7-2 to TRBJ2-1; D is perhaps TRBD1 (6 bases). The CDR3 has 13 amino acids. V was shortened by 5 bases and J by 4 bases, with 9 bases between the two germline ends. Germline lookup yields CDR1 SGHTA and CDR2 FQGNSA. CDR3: CASSTGQYNEQFF. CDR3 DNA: TGTGCCAGCAGCACCGGACAGTACAATGAGCAGTTCTTC.

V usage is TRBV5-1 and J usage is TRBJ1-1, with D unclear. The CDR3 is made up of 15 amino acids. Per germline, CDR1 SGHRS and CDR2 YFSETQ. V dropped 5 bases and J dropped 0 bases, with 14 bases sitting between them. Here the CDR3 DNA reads TGCGCCAGCAGGGAGAACGGCGGAATGAACACTGAAGCTTTCTTT. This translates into CASRENGGMNTEAFF.

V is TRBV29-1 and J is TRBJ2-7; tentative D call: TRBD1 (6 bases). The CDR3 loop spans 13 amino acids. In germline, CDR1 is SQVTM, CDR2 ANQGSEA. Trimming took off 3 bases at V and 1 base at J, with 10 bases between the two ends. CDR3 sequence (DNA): TGCAGCGTTGAGGAGGACAGTTCCTACGAGCAGTACTTC. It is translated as CSVEEDSSYEQYF.

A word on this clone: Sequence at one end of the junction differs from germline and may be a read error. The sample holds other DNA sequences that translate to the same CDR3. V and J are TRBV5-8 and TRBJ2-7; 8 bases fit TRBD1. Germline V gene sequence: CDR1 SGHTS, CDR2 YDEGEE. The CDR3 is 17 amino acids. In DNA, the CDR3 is TGTGCCAGCAGCTCACAAACCGGGACAGGCAGTCCCTACGAGCAGTATTTC. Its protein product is CASSSQTGTGSPYEQYF.

The CDR3 DNA is TGCGCCAGCAGCCAAGATACTAATACCATACAGAACACCGGGGAGCTGTTTTTT. Translation gives CASSQDTNTIQNTGELFF. The chain uses TRBV4-3 and TRBJ2-2; D uncertain. In germline, CDR1 is LGHNA, CDR2 YSLEER. V was cut by 0 bases and J by 1 base, with 15 bases left in between. This CDR3 is 18 amino acids long.

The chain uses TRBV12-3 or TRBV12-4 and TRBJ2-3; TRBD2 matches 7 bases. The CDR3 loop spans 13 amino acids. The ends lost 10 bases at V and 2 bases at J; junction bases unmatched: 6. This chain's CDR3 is CANPTSTTDTQYF. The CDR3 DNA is TGTGCCAACCCGACTAGCACCACAGATACGCAGTATTTT.

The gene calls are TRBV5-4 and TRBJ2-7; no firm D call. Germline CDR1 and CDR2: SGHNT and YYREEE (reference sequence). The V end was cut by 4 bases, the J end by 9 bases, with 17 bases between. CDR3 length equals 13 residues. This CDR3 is CASSHTGLHGQYF. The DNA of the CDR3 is TGTGCCAGCAGCCATACGGGCCTCCACGGGCAGTACTTC.

In DNA, the CDR3 is TGTGCCAGCAGCTGGGGGTCCATGCACACTGAAGCTTTCTTT. Its protein is CASSWGSMHTEAFF. The chain uses TRBV5-6 and TRBJ1-1; a possible D gene is TRBD1 (5 bases). The CDR3 contains 14 residues. Germline V gives CDR1 SGHDT, CDR2 YYEEEE. Trimming cost V 3 bases and J 3 bases, with 12 bases left between them.

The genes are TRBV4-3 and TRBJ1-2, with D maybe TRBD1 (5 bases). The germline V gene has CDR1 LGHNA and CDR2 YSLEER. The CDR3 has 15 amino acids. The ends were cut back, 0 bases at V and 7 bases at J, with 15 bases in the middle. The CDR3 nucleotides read TGCGCCAGCAGCCAAGATGGGGGAGGGGCGAGTGGCTACACCTTC. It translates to CASSQDGGGASGYTF.

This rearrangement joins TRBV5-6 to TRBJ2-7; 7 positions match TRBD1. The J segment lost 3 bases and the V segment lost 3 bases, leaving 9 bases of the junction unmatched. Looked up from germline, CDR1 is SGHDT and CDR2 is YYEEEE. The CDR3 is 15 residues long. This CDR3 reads CASSSRTGSHYEQYF. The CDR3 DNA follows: TGTGCCAGCAGCTCGCGGACAGGATCGCACTACGAGCAGTACTTC.

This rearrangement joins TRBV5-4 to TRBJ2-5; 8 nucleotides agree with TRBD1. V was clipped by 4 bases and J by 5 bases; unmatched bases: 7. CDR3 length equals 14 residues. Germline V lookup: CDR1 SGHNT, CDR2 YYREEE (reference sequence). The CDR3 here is CASSKARGLETQYF. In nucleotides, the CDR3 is TGTGCCAGCAGCAAAGCCAGGGGGCTGGAGACCCAGTACTTC.

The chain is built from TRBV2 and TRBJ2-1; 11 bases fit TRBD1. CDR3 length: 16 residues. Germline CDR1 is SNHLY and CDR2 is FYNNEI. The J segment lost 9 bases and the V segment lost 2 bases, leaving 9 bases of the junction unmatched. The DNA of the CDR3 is TGTGCCAGCAGTGAATTTTCCGGGACAGGGGGGAGTGAGCAGTTCTTC. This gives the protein CASSEFSGTGGSEQFF.

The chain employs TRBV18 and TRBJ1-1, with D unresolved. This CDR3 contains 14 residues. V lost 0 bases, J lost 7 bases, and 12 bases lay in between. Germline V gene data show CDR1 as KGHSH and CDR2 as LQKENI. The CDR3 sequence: CASSPPGKGGEAFF. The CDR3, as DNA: TGTGCCAGCTCACCACCGGGGAAGGGTGGTGAAGCTTTCTTT.

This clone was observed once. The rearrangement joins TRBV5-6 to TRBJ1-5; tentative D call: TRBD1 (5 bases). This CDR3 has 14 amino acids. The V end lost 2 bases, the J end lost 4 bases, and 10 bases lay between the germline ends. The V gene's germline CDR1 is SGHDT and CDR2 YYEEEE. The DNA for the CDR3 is TGTGCCAGCAGCTTCGGGGGAAATAATCAGCCCCAGCATTTT. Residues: CASSFGGNNQPQHF. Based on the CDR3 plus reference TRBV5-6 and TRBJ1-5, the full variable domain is DAGVTQSPTHLIKTRGQQVTLRCSPKSGHDTVSWYQQALGQGPQFIFQYYEEEERQRGNFPDRFSGHQFPNYSSELNVNALLLGDSALYLCASSFGGNNQPQHFGDGTRLSIL.